This TCR beta chain comes out of a study of T cells in Graves' hyperthyroidism and ophthalmopathy. Study-level findings and limits: Median prediction lead before ophthalmopathy onset was 6.5 to 7 months with the model. Classification by a 13 V-J model distinguished ophthalmopathy from stable hyperthyroidism.

Germline-derived CDR1 and CDR2 are SGHRS and YFSETQ. The V end was cut by 6 bases, the J end by 0 bases, with 19 bases between. The CDR3 spans 16 residues. Orbital computed tomography, thyroid ultrasound, serum thyroxine and TRAb, and clinical symptoms together informed the diagnoses. Over 8 ml fresh peripheral blood yielded the PBMCs. Researchers amplified the TCR beta CDR3 regions from RNA transcripts. The HTBI primer set drove a first-round RT-PCR of the TCR CDR3. Each CDR3 protein is one row after TCRdb ran MiXCR on the multiplex PCR reads. The repertoire holds hundreds of thousands of distinct CDR3 sequences, less than 25% seen once, with more than 30% in the top ten. This clonotype was seen ten or more times. Its target is unknown.

The origin of this receptor is a man aged 30 to 45 with Graves' ophthalmopathy. Material: blood. The rearrangement links TRBV5-1 to TRBJ2-7; D assignment may be TRBD1 or TRBD2 (6 bases each). The CDR3 DNA follows: TGCGCCAGCACCCCCGTCGGGGGCCATACCTCCTACGAGCAGTACTTC. Protein sequence: CASTPVGGHTSYEQYF.